This is a list of T cell receptor beta chains from one sample in a study of tumor and adjacent non-tumor tissue in lung cancer. TCRdb recomputed calls from the multiplex PCR reads with MiXCR, one row per CDR3 protein. The data hold approximately 130,000 distinct CDR3 sequences, with over 65% observed a single time. The sample was lung tumor tissue. Every receptor here comes from a man aged 25-45 years with non-small cell lung cancer. CDR3s include the opening cysteine and the closing phenylalanine or tryptophan. The order of the fields is J gene, D gene, V gene, clone size, CDR3 DNA, CDR3 protein. D genes are given only for firm matches. Size is stated for part of the rows, as once, few or many counts, or as a class when the clone is expanded.

J: TRBJ1-1; D: -; V: TRBV20-1; size: -; DNA: TGCAGTGCTAGTCCCGCTGTGAACACTGGAGCTTTCTTT; CDR3: CSASPAVNTGAFF
J: TRBJ1-6; D: -; V: TRBV11-2; size: once; DNA: TGTGCCAGCAGTTTAGGGCCGGATTCATCCTTCCACTTT; CDR3: CASSLGPDSSFHF
J: TRBJ2-5; D: TRBD1; V: TRBV20-1; size: -; DNA: TGCAGTACTAGATCGGGACAGTCAGGGGAGACCCAGTACTTC; CDR3: CSTRSGQSGETQYF
J: TRBJ2-2; D: -; V: TRBV6-5; size: once; DNA: TGTGCCAGCACTTCGGGGGATAACACTGGGGAGCTGTTATTT; CDR3: CASTSGDNTGELLF
J: TRBJ2-7; D: TRBD2; V: TRBV5-4; size: few; DNA: TGTGCCAGCAGCTTGGAAGCGGGGGGGCGATACGAGCAGTACTTC; CDR3: CASSLEAGGRYEQYF
J: TRBJ2-1; D: TRBD2; V: TRBV6-1; size: -; DNA: TGTGCCAGCATTGGACCCGGGACTAGCGCTGGTGAGCAGTTCTTC; CDR3: CASIGPGTSAGEQFF
J: TRBJ1-1; D: -; V: TRBV6-5; size: many; DNA: TGTGCCAGCAGTCTAAGCGGGGGTGAAGCTTTCTTT; CDR3: CASSLSGGEAFF
J: TRBJ2-1; D: TRBD2; V: TRBV11-3; size: -; DNA: TGTACCAGCATTGAACCGGGACTAGCGGGCGATGAGCAGTTCTTC; CDR3: CTSIEPGLAGDEQFF
J: TRBJ2-6; D: TRBD2; V: TRBV5-1; size: -; DNA: TGCGCCAGCAGCAGAGGACTAGCGGGCATCTCTGGGGCCAACGTCATGACTTTC; CDR3: CASSRGLAGISGANVMTF
J: TRBJ2-3; D: TRBD1; V: TRBV29-1; size: -; DNA: TGCAGTGTGTCGGTCCGGCAGGGGGCCCCAGATACGCAGTATTTT; CDR3: CSVSVRQGAPDTQYF
J: TRBJ1-5; D: -; V: TRBV4-2; size: -; DNA: TGTGCCAGCAGCCACGCATATGGCAATCAGCCCCAGCATTTT; CDR3: CASSHAYGNQPQHF
J: TRBJ1-1; D: -; V: TRBV4-1; size: -; DNA: TGCGCCAGCAGCCAACAGGAGGGGACGGAGACTGAAGCTTTCTTT; CDR3: CASSQQEGTETEAFF
J: TRBJ2-2; D: TRBD1; V: TRBV5-1; size: -; DNA: TGCGCCAGCAGCAGGGACAGACCCAACACCGGGGAGCTGTGTTTT; CDR3: CASSRDRPNTGELCF
J: TRBJ2-1; D: TRBD1; V: TRBV6-5; size: -; DNA: TGTGCCAGCAGTCGGACAGGTGGCGCATACAATGAGCGGTTCTTC; CDR3: CASSRTGGAYNERFF
J: TRBJ2-1; D: TRBD2; V: TRBV12-5; size: -; DNA: TGTGCTAGTGGTCCCGGACTAGCGGGGGGACTCAGAAATCAGCAGTTCTTC; CDR3: CASGPGLAGGLRNQQFF
J: TRBJ2-7; D: -; V: TRBV5-4; size: many; DNA: TGTGCCAGCAGCTTGGCCGTCGTTTCGGGACGGACCTACGAGCAGTACTTC; CDR3: CASSLAVVSGRTYEQYF
J: TRBJ2-5; D: TRBD2; V: TRBV4-2; size: many; DNA: TGTGCCAGCAGCCAAGCAGCGGGAGTTCAAGAGACCCAGTACTTC; CDR3: CASSQAAGVQETQYF
J: TRBJ2-1; D: -; V: TRBV29-1; size: -; DNA: TGCAGCGTTGTGCGAATGAGCAATGAGCAGTTCTTC; CDR3: CSVVRMSNEQFF
J: TRBJ2-7; D: -; V: TRBV29-1; size: -; DNA: TGCAGCGCCCTCGGGTCCACACTGGAACTGGACGAGCGGTACTTC; CDR3: CSALGSTLELDERYF
J: TRBJ1-1; D: -; V: TRBV5-4; size: -; DNA: TGTGCCGGCAGCTTGCGGGCGTTGAACACTGAAGCTTTCTTT; CDR3: CAGSLRALNTEAFF
J: TRBJ1-6; D: -; V: TRBV2; size: -; DNA: TGTGCCAGCAGACCCTTAGGGGGACATAGTAATTCACCCCTCCACTTT; CDR3: CASRPLGGHSNSPLHF
J: TRBJ1-1; D: -; V: TRBV11-3; size: -; DNA: TGTCCCAGCAGCCCCCCAGGAGGGGACACTGAACCTTTCTTT; CDR3: CPSSPPGGDTEPFF
J: TRBJ2-5; D: -; V: TRBV20-1; size: many; DNA: TGCAGTGCCTCGGACAAACAAGAGACCCAGTACTTC; CDR3: CSASDKQETQYF
J: TRBJ2-6; D: -; V: TRBV19; size: -; DNA: TGTGCCAGTAGTATCGGACGGGCTGGGGCCAACGTCCTGACTTTC; CDR3: CASSIGRAGANVLTF
J: TRBJ1-5; D: -; V: TRBV29-1; size: -; DNA: TGCAGCGTTGAGAAGGATAGCTATCAGCCCCAGCATTTT; CDR3: CSVEKDSYQPQHF
J: TRBJ2-3; D: -; V: TRBV13; size: -; DNA: TGTGCCAGCAGCTCTAGCAATAGAAGGATTAGCGGTACAGATACGCAGTATTTT; CDR3: CASSSSNRRISGTDTQYF
J: TRBJ1-6; D: TRBD1; V: TRBV11-2; size: -; DNA: TGTGCCAGCAGCTTAGGGGCTCAGGGGGTGATTTATACACCCCTCCACTTT; CDR3: CASSLGAQGVIYTPLHF
J: TRBJ2-1; D: -; V: TRBV11-3; size: -; DNA: TGTGTCAGCAGTTTAGGGAGATCCTACAATGAGCAGTTCTTC; CDR3: CVSSLGRSYNEQFF
J: TRBJ2-1; D: -; V: TRBV24-1; size: -; DNA: TGTGCCACCAGACTGGGGGAATTTAGGAATGATCAGTTCTTC; CDR3: CATRLGEFRNDQFF
J: TRBJ1-1; D: -; V: TRBV20-1; size: -; DNA: TGCAGTGCTAGCCGGGCGACATGGGGGAACACTGAAGCTTTCTTT; CDR3: CSASRATWGNTEAFF
J: TRBJ2-7; D: -; V: TRBV20-1; size: -; DNA: TGCAGTGCTCTCATTCCACCCTCCGAGCAGCACTTC; CDR3: CSALIPPSEQHF
J: TRBJ1-1; D: -; V: TRBV4-1; size: -; DNA: TGCGCCAGCAGCCCTGGCCGGGGAATGAACACTGAAGCTTTCTTT; CDR3: CASSPGRGMNTEAFF
J: TRBJ2-3; D: -; V: TRBV5-5; size: -; DNA: TGTACCATCTACAATTGGGAGCGCGCGCGGGTCAGCACAGATACGCAATATTTT; CDR3: CTIYNWERARVSTDTQYF
J: TRBJ2-1; D: TRBD2; V: TRBV10-3; size: many; DNA: TGTGCCAGTAGCGGGGCGCACAATGAGCAGTTCTTC; CDR3: CASSGAHNEQFF
J: TRBJ1-1; D: -; V: TRBV11-1; size: -; DNA: TGTATCAGCAGCTGGACAGCTGTGAACACCGAAGCTTTCTTT; CDR3: CISSWTAVNTEAFF
J: TRBJ2-1; D: TRBD2; V: TRBV11-2; size: -; DNA: TGTGCCAACAGTCGGACTAGCGGGGGGTCCAATGAGCAGTTCTTC; CDR3: CANSRTSGGSNEQFF
J: TRBJ2-3; D: -; V: TRBV20-1; size: -; DNA: TGCAGTGCTATAGGGCGCGGCGGGGACACAGATACGCAGTATTTT; CDR3: CSAIGRGGDTDTQYF
J: TRBJ1-3; D: TRBD1; V: TRBV20-1; size: many; DNA: TGCAGTGCTAGCTCCGGGACAGGGTATAACACCATATATTTT; CDR3: CSASSGTGYNTIYF
J: TRBJ1-2; D: -; V: TRBV6-1; size: many; DNA: TGTGCCAGCAGTGAGATCCACGGGGGGCTGGGCTACACCTTC; CDR3: CASSEIHGGLGYTF
J: TRBJ2-7; D: -; V: TRBV5-1; size: -; DNA: TGCGCCAGCAGCTTCACAGGGCCCGAGCAGTACTTC; CDR3: CASSFTGPEQYF
J: TRBJ2-5; D: -; V: TRBV4-1; size: -; DNA: TGCGCCAGCAGCCCCCCCGGGACCCAAGAGATCCAGTGCTTC; CDR3: CASSPPGTQEIQCF
J: TRBJ2-1; D: TRBD2; V: TRBV11-2; size: once; DNA: TGTACCAGCAGTCCCCCTAGCGGGAGGAAATCCTACAATGAGCGGTTCTTC; CDR3: CTSSPPSGRKSYNERFF
J: TRBJ1-2; D: -; V: TRBV5-8; size: -; DNA: TGTGCCAGCAGTTATGAACAGGCTAACTATGGCTACACCTTC; CDR3: CASSYEQANYGYTF
J: TRBJ1-4; D: -; V: TRBV4-3; size: -; DNA: TGTGCCAGCAGGCGAGTTTCCGGGACAGAAAAACTGTTTTTT; CDR3: CASRRVSGTEKLFF
J: TRBJ1-1; D: -; V: TRBV7-9; size: few; DNA: TGTGCCACCATGCACGAGGGGGATCATTTGGACACTGAAGCTTTCTTT; CDR3: CATMHEGDHLDTEAFF
J: TRBJ2-7; D: TRBD2; V: TRBV11-2; size: -; DNA: TGTGCCAACAGCCCGAGAACAGGTAGCGGGATCTATGAGCAGTACTTC; CDR3: CANSPRTGSGIYEQYF